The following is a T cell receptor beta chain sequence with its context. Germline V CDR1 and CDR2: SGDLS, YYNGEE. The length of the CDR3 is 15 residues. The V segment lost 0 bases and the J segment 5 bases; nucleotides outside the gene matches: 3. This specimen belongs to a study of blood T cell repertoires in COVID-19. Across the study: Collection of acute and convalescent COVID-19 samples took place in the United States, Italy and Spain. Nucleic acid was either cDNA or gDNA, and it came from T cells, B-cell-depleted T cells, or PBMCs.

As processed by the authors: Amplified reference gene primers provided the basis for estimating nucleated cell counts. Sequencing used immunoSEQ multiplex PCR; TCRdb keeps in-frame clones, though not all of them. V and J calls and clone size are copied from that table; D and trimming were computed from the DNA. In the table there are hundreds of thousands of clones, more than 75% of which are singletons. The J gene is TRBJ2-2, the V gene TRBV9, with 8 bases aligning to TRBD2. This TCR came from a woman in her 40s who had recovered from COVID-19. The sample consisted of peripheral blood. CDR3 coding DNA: TGTGCCAGCAGCGTAGCGGGGGGGCGAACCGGGGAGCTGTTTTTT. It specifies CASSVAGGRTGELFF.